This is a list of T cell receptor beta chains from one sample in a study of blood T cell repertoires in COVID-19. Here immunoSEQ multiplex PCR was the method, and the copy in TCRdb shows in-frame clones only, minus some. The sample shows over 100,000 clones, 65% to 90% of them seen only once. Sequenced material: peripheral blood. Every receptor here comes from a woman aged 55-70 years with active or convalescent COVID-19. The CDR3 runs from the conserved cysteine through the conserved F or W. The D gene is left open where the match is weak. Some rows have no size entry. The others give once, few or many, or a class for an expanded clone.

abundance	v_gene	j_gene	d_gene	CDR3nt	CDR3aa
NA	TRBV12-3/TRBV12-4	TRBJ1-2	NA	TGTGCCAGCAGCCTCGGGGGAGCTAAGGGCTACACCTTC	CASSLGGAKGYTF
NA	TRBV5-4	TRBJ2-7	TRBD1	TGTGCCAGCAGCTTCCGAATATTAGACAGGGCTGGCTACGAGCAGTACTTC	CASSFRILDRAGYEQYF
NA	TRBV5-3	TRBJ2-4	NA	TGTGCCAGAAGCTTGGACCAGCGGCTAGCCAAAAACATTCAGTACTTC	CARSLDQRLAKNIQYF
once	TRBV7-9	TRBJ1-6	TRBD1	TGTGCCAGCAGCTCCGACAGGGAGGACGGTTCCTATAATTCACCCCTCCACTTT	CASSSDREDGSYNSPLHF
NA	TRBV7-9	TRBJ2-4	NA	TGTGCCAGCAGCTTATCTCCGCAAACGGGGAACAAAAACATTCAGTACTTC	CASSLSPQTGNKNIQYF
NA	TRBV6-6	TRBJ1-1	TRBD1	TGTGCCAGCACCCGGACAGGGGGGCTGGAAGCTTTCTTT	CASTRTGGLEAFF
once	TRBV28	TRBJ1-1	NA	TGTGCCAGCAGCCTAGTTTCTAACACTGAAGCTTTCTTT	CASSLVSNTEAFF
NA	TRBV19	TRBJ2-2	TRBD2	TGTGCCAGTACCCAAACCGGACTAGCGCCAAACACCGGGGAGCTGTTTTTT	CASTQTGLAPNTGELFF
NA	TRBV19	TRBJ1-1	NA	TGTGCCAGTAGTATCGCGGGGGCGCGAACTGAAGCTTTCTTT	CASSIAGARTEAFF
NA	TRBV5-1	TRBJ1-1	TRBD1	TGCGCCAGCAGCCAGGGACAGAGGGCTTTCTTT	CASSQGQRAFF
NA	TRBV24-1	TRBJ2-1	NA	TGTGCCACCAGTGATTCCCGGGTCCTTCGAAATGAGCAGTTCTTC	CATSDSRVLRNEQFF
NA	TRBV11-2	TRBJ2-3	TRBD2	TGTGCCAGCAGCTTATATACCTGGGGGGGAGGGACAGATACGCAGTATTTT	CASSLYTWGGGTDTQYF
NA	TRBV27	TRBJ1-1	TRBD1	TGTGCCAGCAGTTTGCAGGGGGCCAACACTGAAGCTTTCTTT	CASSLQGANTEAFF
once	TRBV10-3	TRBJ1-1	TRBD1	TGTGCCATCAGTGGGGACAGGGAATTGACTGAAGCTTTCTTT	CAISGDRELTEAFF
NA	TRBV15	TRBJ2-5	TRBD2	TGTGCCACCAGCAGACAAATTCCGGGACTAGCGAAAGAGACCCAGTACTTC	CATSRQIPGLAKETQYF
NA	TRBV3-1/TRBV3-2	TRBJ2-2	TRBD2	TGTGCCAGCAGCCCGAGGGCTAGCGGGGGCACCGGGGAGCTGTTTTTT	CASSPRASGGTGELFF
NA	TRBV6-1	TRBJ2-1	NA	TGTGCCAGCAGTGAATGGATCCGGACAGAGACCTACAATGAGCAGTTCTTC	CASSEWIRTETYNEQFF
once	TRBV4-1	TRBJ2-1	TRBD2	TGCGCCAGCAGACTTCAGCGGGAGGGCCGGAATGAGCAGTTCTTC	CASRLQREGRNEQFF
NA	TRBV29-1	TRBJ1-3	NA	TGCAGCGTTACTACAGGGCTTGGAAACACCATATATTTT	CSVTTGLGNTIYF
NA	TRBV11-2	TRBJ1-2	NA	TGTGCCAGCAGCAACCTGGGACTCCCGGACTACTATGGCTACACCTTC	CASSNLGLPDYYGYTF
NA	TRBV19	TRBJ1-1	TRBD1	TGTGCCAGTACAGTAGGGGGCAGCCTAAACACTGAAGCTTTCTTT	CASTVGGSLNTEAFF
NA	TRBV11-2	TRBJ2-7	NA	TGTGCCAGCAGCCTAGGGACTCCTCGTGAGCAGTACTTC	CASSLGTPREQYF
NA	TRBV6-5	TRBJ1-6	NA	TGTGCCAGCAGTTACCTGCCCGACCAACGGGATTCACCCCTCCACTTT	CASSYLPDQRDSPLHF
NA	TRBV3-1/TRBV3-2	TRBJ1-5	TRBD1	TGTGCCAGCAGCCAAGATTGGGGGACAGGGGATCAGCCCCAGCATTTT	CASSQDWGTGDQPQHF
NA	TRBV28	TRBJ1-2	TRBD1	TGTGCCAGCGGGGCAGGGGGCTATGGCTACACCTTC	CASGAGGYGYTF
once	TRBV11-2	TRBJ1-1	NA	TGTGCCAGCAGCATACTTGGGGAGGCTTTCTTT	CASSILGEAFF
NA	TRBV9	TRBJ1-1	NA	TGTGCCAGCAGCGGTGTGGGCTTCACTGAAGCTTTCTTT	CASSGVGFTEAFF
once	TRBV10-3	TRBJ2-1	TRBD2	TGTGCCACCATGAAGCGGGAGTCTTACAATGAGCAGTTCTTC	CATMKRESYNEQFF
NA	TRBV19	TRBJ2-3	TRBD2	TGTGCCAGTTCCCCGACTAGCGGGGGAAAGTCAGATACGCAGTATTTT	CASSPTSGGKSDTQYF
NA	TRBV7-2	TRBJ2-5	NA	TGTGCCAGCAGCTTACAAGGGGGGGCAGGGGGCTTGGAGACCCAGTACTTC	CASSLQGGAGGLETQYF
NA	TRBV11-2	TRBJ1-1	NA	TGTGCCAGCAGCTTAGACTCATACCCCGGTGAAGCTTTCTTT	CASSLDSYPGEAFF
once	TRBV7-2	TRBJ2-2	NA	TGTGCCAGCAGCTTAGTTGGTGTAGTTGCCGGGGAGCTGTTTTTT	CASSLVGVVAGELFF
once	TRBV29-1	TRBJ2-1	NA	TGCAGCGTTGAAGGAACGACAGGCTCCTACAATGAGCAGTTCTTC	CSVEGTTGSYNEQFF
NA	TRBV5-5	TRBJ2-7	TRBD2	TGTGCCAGCAGGGGTGGGCTAGCGGGAGGTTACGAGCAGTACTTC	CASRGGLAGGYEQYF
NA	TRBV4-2	TRBJ1-1	TRBD1	TGTGCCAGCAGTGACAGGGGCTCTGAAGCTTTCTTT	CASSDRGSEAFF
NA	TRBV5-1	TRBJ1-3	NA	TGCGCCAGCAGCTTGGTACCGTCTAGTTATGGAAACACCATATATTTT	CASSLVPSSYGNTIYF
NA	TRBV11-3	TRBJ2-3	NA	TGTGCCAGCAGTTTTTCGGGGGATACGCAGTATTTT	CASSFSGDTQYF
NA	TRBV2	TRBJ2-3	TRBD2	TGTGCCAGCGGGGGGGAAACAGATACGCAGTATTTT	CASGGETDTQYF
once	TRBV5-1	TRBJ2-4	TRBD2	TGCGCCAGCAGCAGACTAGCGGGAGAGTTCGGGGACATTCAGTACTTC	CASSRLAGEFGDIQYF
NA	TRBV5-1	TRBJ2-1	TRBD2	TGCGCCAGCAGCTTGTCGGCTAGCGGGTCCTACAATGAGCAGTTCTTC	CASSLSASGSYNEQFF
NA	TRBV7-8	TRBJ2-1	TRBD2	TGTGCCAGCAGCTTAGAACTAGCGGGTTACAATGAGCAGTTCTTC	CASSLELAGYNEQFF